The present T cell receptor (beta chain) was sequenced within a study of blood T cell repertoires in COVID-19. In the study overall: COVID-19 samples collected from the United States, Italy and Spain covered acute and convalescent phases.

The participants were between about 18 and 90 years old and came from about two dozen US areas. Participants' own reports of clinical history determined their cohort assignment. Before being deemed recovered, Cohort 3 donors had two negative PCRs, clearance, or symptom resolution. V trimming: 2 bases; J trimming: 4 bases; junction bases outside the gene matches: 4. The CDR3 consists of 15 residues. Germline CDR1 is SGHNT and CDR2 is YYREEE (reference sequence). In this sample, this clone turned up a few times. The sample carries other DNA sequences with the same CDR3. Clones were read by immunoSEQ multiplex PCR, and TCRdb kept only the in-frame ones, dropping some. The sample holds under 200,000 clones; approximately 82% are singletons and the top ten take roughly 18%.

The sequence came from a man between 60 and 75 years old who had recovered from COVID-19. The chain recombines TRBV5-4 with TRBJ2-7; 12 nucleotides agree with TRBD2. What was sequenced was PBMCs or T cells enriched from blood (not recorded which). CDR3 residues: CASSFTTSGRYEQYF. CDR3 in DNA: TGTGCCAGCAGCTTTACTACTAGCGGGAGGTACGAGCAGTACTTC.